This TCR beta chain was sequenced for a study of shared clonotypes between healthy human individuals. Germline V gene lookup returns CDR1 ENHRY and CDR2 SYGVKD. Trimming cost V 4 bases and J 3 bases, with 7 bases left between them. The CDR3 has 12 amino acids. Using immunoSEQ multiplex PCR, the repertoire was profiled, and TCRdb retains in-frame clones only, with some absent. The data show 2.5 million or so clones, with around 90% seen just once and over 0.12% held by the top ten. Comment on this clone: Other DNA sequences in this sample translate to the same CDR3.

The receptor was derived from a man in his late teens or twenties in good health. Input material: naive CD4+ T cells sorted from blood. Indicated subset: CD45RA+ positively selected. This chain joins TRBV10-3 and TRBJ2-7; D may be TRBD1 (5 bases). The CDR3 sequence: CAISGQSYEQYF. The CDR3 bases are TGTGCCATCAGTGGACAGAGCTACGAGCAGTACTTC.